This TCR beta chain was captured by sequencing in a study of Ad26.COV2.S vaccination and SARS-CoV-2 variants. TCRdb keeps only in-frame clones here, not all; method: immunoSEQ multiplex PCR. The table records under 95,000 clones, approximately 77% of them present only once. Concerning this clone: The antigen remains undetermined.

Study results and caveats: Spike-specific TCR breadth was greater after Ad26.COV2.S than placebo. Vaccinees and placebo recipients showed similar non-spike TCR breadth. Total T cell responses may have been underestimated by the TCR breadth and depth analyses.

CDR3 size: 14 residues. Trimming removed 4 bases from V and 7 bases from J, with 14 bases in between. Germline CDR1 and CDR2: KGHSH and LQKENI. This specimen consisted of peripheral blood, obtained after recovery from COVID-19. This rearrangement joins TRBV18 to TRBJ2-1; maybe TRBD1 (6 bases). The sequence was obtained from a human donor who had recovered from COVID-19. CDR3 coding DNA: TGTGCCAGCTCACGGCAGGGGTTTCAGAATGAGCAGTTCTTC. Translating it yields CASSRQGFQNEQFF. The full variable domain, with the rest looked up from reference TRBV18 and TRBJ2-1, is NAGVMQNPRHLVRRRGQEARLRCSPMKGHSHVYWYRQLPEEGLKFMVYLQKENIIDESGMPKERFSAEFPKEGPSILRIQQVVRGDSAAYFCASSRQGFQNEQFFGPGTRLTVL.